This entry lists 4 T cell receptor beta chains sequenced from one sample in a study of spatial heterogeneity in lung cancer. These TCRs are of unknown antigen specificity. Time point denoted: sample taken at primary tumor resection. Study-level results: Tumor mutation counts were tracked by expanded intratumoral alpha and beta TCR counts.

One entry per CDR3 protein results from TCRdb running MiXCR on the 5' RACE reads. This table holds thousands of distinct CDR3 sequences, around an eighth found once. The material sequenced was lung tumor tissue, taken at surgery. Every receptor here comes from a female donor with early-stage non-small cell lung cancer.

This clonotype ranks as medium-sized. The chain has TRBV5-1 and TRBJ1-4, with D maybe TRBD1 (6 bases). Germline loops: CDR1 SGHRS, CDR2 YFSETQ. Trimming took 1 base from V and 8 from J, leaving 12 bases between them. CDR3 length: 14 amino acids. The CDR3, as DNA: TGCGCCAGCAGCTTGTGGGGGCGCGGGGAAAAACTGTTTTTT. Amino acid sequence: CASSLWGRGEKLFF.

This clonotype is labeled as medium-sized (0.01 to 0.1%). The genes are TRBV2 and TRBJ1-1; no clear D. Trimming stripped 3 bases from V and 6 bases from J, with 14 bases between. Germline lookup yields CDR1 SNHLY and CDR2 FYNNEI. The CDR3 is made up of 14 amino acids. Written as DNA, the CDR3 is TGTGCCAGCAGTGACCGACCAGGACGGGCTGAAGCTTTCTTT. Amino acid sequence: CASSDRPGRAEAFF.

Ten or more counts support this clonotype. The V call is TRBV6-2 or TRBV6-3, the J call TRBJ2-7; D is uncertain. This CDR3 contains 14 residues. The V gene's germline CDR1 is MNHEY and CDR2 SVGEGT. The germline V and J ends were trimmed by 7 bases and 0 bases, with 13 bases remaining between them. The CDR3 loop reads CASKKGLSSYEQYF. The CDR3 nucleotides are TGTGCCAGCAAAAAGGGTTTGAGCTCCTACGAGCAGTACTTC.

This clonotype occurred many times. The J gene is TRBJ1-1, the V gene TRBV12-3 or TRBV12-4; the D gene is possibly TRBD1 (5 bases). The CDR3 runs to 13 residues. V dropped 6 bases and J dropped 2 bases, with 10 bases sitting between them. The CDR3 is CASSPTVNTEAFF. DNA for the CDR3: TGTGCCAGCAGCCCGACAGTTAACACTGAAGCTTTCTTT.